The clone carrying this T cell receptor (beta chain) was seen only once. The sample is drawn from a study of shared clonotypes between healthy human individuals. Only in-frame clones appear in the TCRdb table, and some are missing; sequencing was by immunoSEQ multiplex PCR. The sample carries roughly 500,000 clones, less than 96% recorded once. V was clipped by 3 bases and J by 2 bases; unmatched bases: 8. This CDR3 is 16 amino acids long. Germline lookup yields CDR1 MNHEY and CDR2 SMNVEV (reference sequence). Source material: naive CD4+ T cells sorted from blood. The subset is: CD45RA+ positively selected. The receptor's source is a woman aged 25 to 39 in good health. V gene TRBV27 combines with J gene TRBJ2-7; 9 nucleotides align to TRBD1. CDR3 DNA sequence: TGTGCCAGCAGTTTTGAGCCGGGACAGGGCCCCTACGAGCAGTACTTC. Amino acid sequence: CASSFEPGQGPYEQYF.